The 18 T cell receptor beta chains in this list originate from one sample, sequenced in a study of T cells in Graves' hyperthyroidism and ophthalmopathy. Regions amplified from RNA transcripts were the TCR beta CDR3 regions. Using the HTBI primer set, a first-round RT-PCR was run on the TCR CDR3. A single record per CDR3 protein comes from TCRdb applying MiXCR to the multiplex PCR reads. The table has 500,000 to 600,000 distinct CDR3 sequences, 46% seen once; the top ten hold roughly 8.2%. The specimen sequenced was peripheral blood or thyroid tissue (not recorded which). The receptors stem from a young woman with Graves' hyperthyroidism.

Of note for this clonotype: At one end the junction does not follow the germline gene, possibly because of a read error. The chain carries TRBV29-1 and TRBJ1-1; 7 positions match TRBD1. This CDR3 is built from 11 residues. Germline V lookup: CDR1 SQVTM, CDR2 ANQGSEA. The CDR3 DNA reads TGTAGCGTTGGGGGGACAGCGGAGGCTTTCTTT. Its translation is CSVGGTAEAFF.

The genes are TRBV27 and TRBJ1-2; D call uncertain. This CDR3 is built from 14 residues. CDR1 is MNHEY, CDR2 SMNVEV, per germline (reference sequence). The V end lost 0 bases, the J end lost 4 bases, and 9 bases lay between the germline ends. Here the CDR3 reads CASSLSASRYGYTF. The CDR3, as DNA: TGTGCCAGCAGTTTATCTGCCAGCCGCTATGGCTACACCTTC.

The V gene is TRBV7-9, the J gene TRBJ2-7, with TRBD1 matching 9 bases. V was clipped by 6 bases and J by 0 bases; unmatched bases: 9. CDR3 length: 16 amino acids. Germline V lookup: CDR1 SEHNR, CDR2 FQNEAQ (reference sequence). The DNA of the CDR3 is TGTGCCAGCAGTCCTGGACAGGGGCGGAGCTCCTACGAGCAGTACTTC. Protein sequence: CASSPGQGRSSYEQYF.

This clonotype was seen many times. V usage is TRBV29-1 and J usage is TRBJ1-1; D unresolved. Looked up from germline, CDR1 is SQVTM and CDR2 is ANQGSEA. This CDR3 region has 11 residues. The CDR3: CRVKSATEAFF. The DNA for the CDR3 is TGCAGGGTAAAATCGGCCACTGAAGCTTTCTTT.

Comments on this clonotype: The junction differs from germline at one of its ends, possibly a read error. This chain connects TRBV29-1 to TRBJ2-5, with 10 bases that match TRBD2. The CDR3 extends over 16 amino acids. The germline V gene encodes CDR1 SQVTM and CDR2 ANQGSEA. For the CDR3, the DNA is TGTAGCATTGAAGAGTGGTTAGCGGGAGGAGGGGAGACCCAGTACTTC. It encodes CSIEEWLAGGGETQYF.

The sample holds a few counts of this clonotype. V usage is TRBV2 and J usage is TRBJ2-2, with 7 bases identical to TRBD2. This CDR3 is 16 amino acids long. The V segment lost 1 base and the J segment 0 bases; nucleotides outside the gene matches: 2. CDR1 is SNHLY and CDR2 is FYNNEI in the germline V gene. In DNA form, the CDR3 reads TGTGCCAGCAGTGAAGTCGCGGGAGCGAACACCGGGGAGCTGTTTTTT. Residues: CASSEVAGANTGELFF.

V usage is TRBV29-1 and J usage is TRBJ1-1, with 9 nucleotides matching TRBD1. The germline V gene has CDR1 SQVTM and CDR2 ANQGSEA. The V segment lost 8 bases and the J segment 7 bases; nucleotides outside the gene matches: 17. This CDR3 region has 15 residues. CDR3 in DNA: TGCAGCACGGGAACCGCCGGGACAGGGACAGGTGAAGCTTTCTTT. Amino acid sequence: CSTGTAGTGTGEAFF.

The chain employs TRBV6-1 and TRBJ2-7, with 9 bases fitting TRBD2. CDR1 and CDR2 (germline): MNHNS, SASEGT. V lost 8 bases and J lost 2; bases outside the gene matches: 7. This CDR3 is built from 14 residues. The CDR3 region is CASGSGRNTYEQYF. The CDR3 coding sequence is TGTGCCAGCGGGAGCGGGAGGAATACCTACGAGCAGTACTTC.

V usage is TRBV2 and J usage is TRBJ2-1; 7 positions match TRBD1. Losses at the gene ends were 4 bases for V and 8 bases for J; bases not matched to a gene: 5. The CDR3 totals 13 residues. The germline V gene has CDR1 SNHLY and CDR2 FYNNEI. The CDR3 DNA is TGTGCCAGCAGTGGAAACAGGGGCGATGAGCAGTTCTTC. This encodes CASSGNRGDEQFF.

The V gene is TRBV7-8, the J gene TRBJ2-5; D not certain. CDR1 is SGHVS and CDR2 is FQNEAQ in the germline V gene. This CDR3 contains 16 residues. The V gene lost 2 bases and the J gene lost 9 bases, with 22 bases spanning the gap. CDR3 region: CASSLRFRNSNQPQYF. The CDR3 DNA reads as TGTGCCAGCAGCTTACGCTTTCGAAATAGCAATCAGCCCCAGTACTTC.

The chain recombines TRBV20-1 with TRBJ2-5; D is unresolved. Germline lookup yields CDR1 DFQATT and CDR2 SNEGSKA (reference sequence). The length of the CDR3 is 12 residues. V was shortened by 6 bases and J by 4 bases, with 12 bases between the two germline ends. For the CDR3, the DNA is TGCAGTGCGAGGCCGACCGGAGAGACCCAGTACTTC. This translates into CSARPTGETQYF.

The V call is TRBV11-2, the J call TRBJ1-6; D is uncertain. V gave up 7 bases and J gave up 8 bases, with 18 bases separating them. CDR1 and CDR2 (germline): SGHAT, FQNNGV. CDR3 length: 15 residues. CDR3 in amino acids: CASTFPTLRDSPLHF. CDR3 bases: TGTGCCAGCACCTTCCCGACGTTGCGGGATTCACCCCTCCACTTT.

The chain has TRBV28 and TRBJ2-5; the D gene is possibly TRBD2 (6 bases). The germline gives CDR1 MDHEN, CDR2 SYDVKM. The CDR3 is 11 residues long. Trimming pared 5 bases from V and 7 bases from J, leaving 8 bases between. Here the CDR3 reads CASSGAGTQYF. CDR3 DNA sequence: TGTGCCAGCAGTGGAGCGGGGACCCAGTACTTC.

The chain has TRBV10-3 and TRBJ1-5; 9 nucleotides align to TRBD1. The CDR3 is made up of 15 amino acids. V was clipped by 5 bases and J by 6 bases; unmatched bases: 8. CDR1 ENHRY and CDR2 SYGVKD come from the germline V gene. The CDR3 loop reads CAISFGTGRTQPQHF. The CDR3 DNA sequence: TGTGCCATCAGTTTCGGGACAGGGAGGACTCAGCCCCAGCATTTT.

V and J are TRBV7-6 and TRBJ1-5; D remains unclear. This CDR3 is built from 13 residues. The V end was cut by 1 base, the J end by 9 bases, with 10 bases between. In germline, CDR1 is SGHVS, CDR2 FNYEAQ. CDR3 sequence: CASSLVYPTPQHF. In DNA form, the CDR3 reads TGTGCCAGCAGCTTAGTGTATCCTACGCCCCAGCATTTT.

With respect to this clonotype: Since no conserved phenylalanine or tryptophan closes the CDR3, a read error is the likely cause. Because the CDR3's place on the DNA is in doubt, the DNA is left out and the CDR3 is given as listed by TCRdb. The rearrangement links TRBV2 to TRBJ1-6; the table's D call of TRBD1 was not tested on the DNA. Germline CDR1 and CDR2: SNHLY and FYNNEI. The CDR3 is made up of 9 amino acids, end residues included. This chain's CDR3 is CASSEQGHI.

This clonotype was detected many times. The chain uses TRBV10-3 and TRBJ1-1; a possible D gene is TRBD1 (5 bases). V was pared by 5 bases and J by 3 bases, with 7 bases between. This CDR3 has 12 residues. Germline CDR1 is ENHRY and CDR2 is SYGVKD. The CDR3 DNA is TGTGCCATCAGTAAACAGGACACTGAAGCTTTCTTT. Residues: CAISKQDTEAFF.

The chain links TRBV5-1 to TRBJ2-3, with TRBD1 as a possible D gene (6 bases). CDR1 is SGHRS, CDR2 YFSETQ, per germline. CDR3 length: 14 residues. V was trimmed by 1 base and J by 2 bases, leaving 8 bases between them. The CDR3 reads CASSLTGFTDTQYF. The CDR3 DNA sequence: TGCGCCAGCAGCTTGACAGGGTTCACAGATACGCAGTATTTT. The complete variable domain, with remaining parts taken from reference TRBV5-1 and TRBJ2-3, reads KAGVTQTPRYLIKTRGQQVTLSCSPISGHRSVSWYQQTPGQGLQFLFEYFSETQRNKGNFPGRFSGRQFSNSRSEMNVSTLELGDSALYLCASSLTGFTDTQYFGPGTRLTVL.